This T cell receptor (beta chain) was profiled in a study of cytotoxic CD8 clonotypes in ibrutinib-treated CLL. Study-level background: The patient breakdown showed fewer than 12 relapsed/refractory and some 16 treatment-naive cases, with fewer than 18 IGHV unmutated. Timing of response sample collection was a median roughly twelve months after treatment start, with a range of 6 to 36.

With regard to this clone: Its specificity is not known.

Trimming shortened V by 0 bases and J by 4 bases, and 11 bases separated the two germline ends. Germline loops: CDR1 SGHKS, CDR2 YYEKEE (reference sequence). The CDR3 runs to 15 residues. Study observations and caveats: T-cell clonality at baseline went above that of age-matched healthy donors and rose and fell with circulating CD8+ T-cell counts.

Sequenced by immunoSEQ multiplex PCR; TCRdb stores in-frame clones only, minus some. The sample has approximately 190,000 clones, 75% to 80% seen once; the top ten hold about an eighth. The chain recombines TRBV5-5 with TRBJ2-1; the D gene is possibly TRBD2 (5 bases). Sequenced here: PBMCs, sampled after 12 months of ibrutinib treatment. This clonotype originated in a human donor with chronic lymphocytic leukemia. In DNA form, the CDR3 reads TGTGCCAGCAGCTTGGGTGGGCTAGCTTACAATGAGCAGTTCTTC. Its translation: CASSLGGLAYNEQFF.